Reported below is one T cell receptor (beta chain). The Seattle site enrolled patients during active infection and followed them longitudinally. Per the study methods: Amplified reference gene primers provided the basis for estimating nucleated cell counts. The table came from immunoSEQ multiplex PCR; TCRdb's copy has only in-frame clones and leaves some out. V, J and clone size derive from that table, while D and trimming were established from the DNA sequence. This table holds 150,000 to 180,000 clones, about 88% found once. This sample is part of a study of blood T cell repertoires in COVID-19. Study details: From the United States, Italy and Spain came samples of acute and convalescent COVID-19. In each case, the material was cDNA or gDNA derived from T cells, B-cell-depleted T cells, or PBMCs.

CDR3 size: 17 residues. Trimming at V came to 1 base and at J to 2 bases, leaving 9 bases not matched to a gene. Germline-derived CDR1 and CDR2 are SGHRS and YFSETQ. The genes are TRBV5-1 and TRBJ1-2, with 9 bases identical to TRBD1. The sequence derives from a woman aged 55-75 years with COVID-19, enrolled during active disease. Input material: peripheral blood. This CDR3 reads CASSLINPGQGNYGYTF. CDR3 in DNA: TGCGCCAGCAGCTTGATTAATCCGGGACAGGGAAACTATGGCTACACCTTC.